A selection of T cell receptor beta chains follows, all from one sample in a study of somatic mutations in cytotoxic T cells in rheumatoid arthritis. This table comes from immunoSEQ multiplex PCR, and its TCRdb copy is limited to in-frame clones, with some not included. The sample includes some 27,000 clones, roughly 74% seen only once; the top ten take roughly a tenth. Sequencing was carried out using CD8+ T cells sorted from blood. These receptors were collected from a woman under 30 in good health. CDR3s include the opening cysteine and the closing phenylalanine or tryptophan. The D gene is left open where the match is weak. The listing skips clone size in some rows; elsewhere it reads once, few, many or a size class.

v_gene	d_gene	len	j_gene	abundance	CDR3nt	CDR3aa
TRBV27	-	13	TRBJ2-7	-	TGTGCCAGCAGCCTGGGGCTTCTCTACGAGCAGTACTTC	CASSLGLLYEQYF
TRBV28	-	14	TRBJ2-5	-	TGTGCCAGCAGTTCACGGGCCTCCCAAGAGACCCAGTACTTC	CASSSRASQETQYF
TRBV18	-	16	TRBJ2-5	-	TGTGCCAGCTCACTACCGGCCCAGGGGCGCGGGGAGACCCAGTACTTC	CASSLPAQGRGETQYF
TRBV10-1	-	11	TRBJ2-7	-	TGCGCCAGTGGGTCTACCTACGAGCAGTACTTC	CASGSTYEQYF
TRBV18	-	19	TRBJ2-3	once	TGTGCCAGCTCACCAAGGGGCACTGCGGGAAGAGGTAGCACAGATACGCAGTATTTT	CASSPRGTAGRGSTDTQYF
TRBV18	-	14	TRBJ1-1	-	TGTGCCAGCTCACTCGGGACGGAGAACACTGAAGCTTTCTTT	CASSLGTENTEAFF
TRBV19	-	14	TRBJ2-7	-	TGTGCCAGTAGTATAGGCCCGGGTTCCTACGAGCAGTACTTC	CASSIGPGSYEQYF
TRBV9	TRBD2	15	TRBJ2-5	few	TGTGCCAGCAGTCCGGGGGGGGGTGTACAAGAGACCCAGTACTTC	CASSPGGGVQETQYF
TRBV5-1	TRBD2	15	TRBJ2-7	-	TGCGCCAGCAGCAAACTAGCGGAAAGCTCCTACGAGCAGTACTTC	CASSKLAESSYEQYF
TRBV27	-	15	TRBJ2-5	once	TGTGCCAGCAGTTTAGCAGTGACAGACCAAGAGACCCAGTACTTC	CASSLAVTDQETQYF
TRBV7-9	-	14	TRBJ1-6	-	TGTGCCAGCAGCTTGGGCCAGTCGGGCTCACCCCTCCACTTT	CASSLGQSGSPLHF
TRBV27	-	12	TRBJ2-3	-	TGTGCCAGCAGTGGGTACACAGATACGCAGTATTTT	CASSGYTDTQYF
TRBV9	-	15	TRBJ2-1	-	TGTGCCAGCAGCGAGAGGGGCACTCCGTGGAATGAGCAGTTCTTC	CASSERGTPWNEQFF
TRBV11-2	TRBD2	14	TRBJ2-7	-	TGTGCCAGCAGCTTAGTCGGGAGGGATGCCGAGCAGTACTTC	CASSLVGRDAEQYF
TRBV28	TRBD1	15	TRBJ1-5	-	TGTGCCAGCAGTTTACGGGAGACAGGGATTCAGCCCCAGCATTTT	CASSLRETGIQPQHF
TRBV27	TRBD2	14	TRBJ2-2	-	TGTGCCAGCGCGGGACTAGCAGGTTCCGGGGAGCTGTTTTTT	CASAGLAGSGELFF
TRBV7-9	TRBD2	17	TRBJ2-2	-	TGTGCCAGCAGCTCAGCGGGACTAGCGCAAAACACCGGGGAGCTGTTTTTT	CASSSAGLAQNTGELFF
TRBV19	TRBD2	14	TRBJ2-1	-	TGTGCCAGTAGTACCGGACTAGCAAACAATGAGCAGTTCTTC	CASSTGLANNEQFF
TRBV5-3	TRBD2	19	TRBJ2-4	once	TGTGCCAGAAGCTTGCGAGGATCGGAGCGGGAGCGACCCAAAAACATTCAGTACTTC	CARSLRGSERERPKNIQYF
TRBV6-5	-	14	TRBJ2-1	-	TGTGCCAGCAGTTACACGGATACAGACAATGAGCAGTTCTTC	CASSYTDTDNEQFF
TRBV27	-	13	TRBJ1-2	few	TGTGCCAGCAGTGGAGGATCGAACTATGGCTACACCTTC	CASSGGSNYGYTF
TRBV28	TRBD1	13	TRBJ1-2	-	TGTGCCAGCAGTTTGGGGACAGGGTATGGCTACACCTTC	CASSLGTGYGYTF
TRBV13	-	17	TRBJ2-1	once	TGTGCCAGCAGCTTAGGGGGCAGGCCCAGCTCCTACAATGAGCAGTTCTTC	CASSLGGRPSSYNEQFF
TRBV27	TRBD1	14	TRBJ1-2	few	TGTGCCAGCAGTCCTGGGGCAGGGGGCAGGGGCTACACCTTC	CASSPGAGGRGYTF
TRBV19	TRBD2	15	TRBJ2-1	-	TGTGCCAGTAGTATAATTGGCGGGGGGTCCCATGAGCAGTTCTTC	CASSIIGGGSHEQFF
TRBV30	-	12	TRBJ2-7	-	TGTGCCTGGAGTCCTCAGGGAAGCGAGCAGTACTTC	CAWSPQGSEQYF
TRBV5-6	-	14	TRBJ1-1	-	TGTGCCAGCAGCATAGGACCCTTGAACACTGAAGCTTTCTTT	CASSIGPLNTEAFF
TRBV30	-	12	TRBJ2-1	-	TGTGCCTGGAGCGGGGTTAGTAATGAGCAGTTCTTC	CAWSGVSNEQFF
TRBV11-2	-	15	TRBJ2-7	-	TGTGCCAGCAGCCCAGGGGGAGGGCCCGGAGACGAGCAGTACTTC	CASSPGGGPGDEQYF
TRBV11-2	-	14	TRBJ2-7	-	TGTGCCAGCAGCTTAGGGGGCAGCTCCTACGAGCAGTACTTC	CASSLGGSSYEQYF
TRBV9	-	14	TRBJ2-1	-	TGTGCCAGCAGCGTTAGAGGAGCCTACAATGAGCAGTTCTTC	CASSVRGAYNEQFF
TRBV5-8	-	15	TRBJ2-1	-	TGTGCCAGCACCCAAACAGGGATGATCTACAATGAGCAGTTCTTC	CASTQTGMIYNEQFF
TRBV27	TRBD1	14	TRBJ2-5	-	TGTGCCAGCAGATCGGTAGGGGGCGTAAAGACCCAGTACTTC	CASRSVGGVKTQYF
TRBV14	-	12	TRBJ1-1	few	TGTGCCAGCAGACTACCGGGAGGTGAAGCTTTCTTT	CASRLPGGEAFF
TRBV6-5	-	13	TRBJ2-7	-	TGTGCCACTTGGGGAGACAGTATCCACGAGCAGTACTTC	CATWGDSIHEQYF
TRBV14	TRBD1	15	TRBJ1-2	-	TGTGCCAGCAGCCAAGGTACAGGGGCAGGAAACGGCTACACCTTC	CASSQGTGAGNGYTF
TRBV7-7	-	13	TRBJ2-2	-	TGTGCTAGCAGCTTAGAATACACCGGGGAGCTGTTTTTT	CASSLEYTGELFF
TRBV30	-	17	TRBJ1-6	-	TGTGCCTGGATGGCATCGGTAGGGTCAGTGGGGGTTTCACCCCTCCACTTT	CAWMASVGSVGVSPLHF
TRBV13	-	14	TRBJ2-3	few	TGTGCCAGCAGCCCCTTCGTGGGCACAGATACGCAGTATTTT	CASSPFVGTDTQYF
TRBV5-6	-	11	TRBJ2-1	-	TGTGCCAGCAGCTACGACAATGAGCAGTTCTTC	CASSYDNEQFF
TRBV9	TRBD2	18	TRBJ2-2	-	TGTGCCAGCAGCGGACCGGGACTATCCGGACTAAACACCGGGGAGCTGTTTTTT	CASSGPGLSGLNTGELFF
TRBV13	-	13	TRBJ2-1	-	TGTGCCAGCAGCTTAGAGTCCTACAATGAGCAGTTCTTC	CASSLESYNEQFF
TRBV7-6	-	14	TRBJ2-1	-	TGTGCCAGCAGCTTAGCGGGGCAGTTGAATGAGCAGTTCTTC	CASSLAGQLNEQFF
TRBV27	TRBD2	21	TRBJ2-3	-	TGTGCCACTTTAGTGGTGGCGGGAGGAGAGGAGGGGCCGGGAATCACAGATACGCAGTATTTT	CATLVVAGGEEGPGITDTQYF
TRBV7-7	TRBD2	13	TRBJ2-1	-	TGTGCCAGCAGCTATGGGACTAGCAATGAGCAGTTCTTC	CASSYGTSNEQFF
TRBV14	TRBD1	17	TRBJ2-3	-	TGTGCCAGCAGCCAAGAGGGGGACAGGCCCCTTTCAGATACGCAGTATTTT	CASSQEGDRPLSDTQYF
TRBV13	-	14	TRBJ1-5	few	TGTGCCAGCAGCTCCACCAGGGAGGGGCAGCCCCAGCATTTT	CASSSTREGQPQHF
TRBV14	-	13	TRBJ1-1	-	TGTGCCAGCAGCCAAGGATCCGGGGCTGAAGCTTTCTTT	CASSQGSGAEAFF
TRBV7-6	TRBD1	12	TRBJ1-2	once	TGTGCCATTCTGGGACAGGGGATGGGCTACACCTTC	CAILGQGMGYTF
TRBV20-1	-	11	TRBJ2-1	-	TGCAGTGCTCCGCGGGTGAATGAGCAGTTCTTC	CSAPRVNEQFF
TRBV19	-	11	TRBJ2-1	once	TGTGCCAGTAGCCTGATGGATGAGCAGTTCTTC	CASSLMDEQFF
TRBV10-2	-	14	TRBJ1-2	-	TGCGCCAGCAGTGAAGTGATTTACTCCTATGGCTACACCTTC	CASSEVIYSYGYTF
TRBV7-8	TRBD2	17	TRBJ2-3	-	TGTGCCAGCAGCCTGCTAGCGGGGGGAACGAGCACAGATACGCAGTATTTT	CASSLLAGGTSTDTQYF
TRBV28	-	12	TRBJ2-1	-	TGTGCCAGCAGTTTCTCGTCCCTTGAGCAGTTCTTC	CASSFSSLEQFF
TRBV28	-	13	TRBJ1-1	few	TGTGCCAGCAGTCCTGGATCGAGCACTGAAGCTTTCTTT	CASSPGSSTEAFF
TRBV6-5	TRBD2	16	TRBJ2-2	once	TGTGCCAGCAGTTACGGGGCGGGAGGGCCGGCCGGGGAGCTGTTTTTT	CASSYGAGGPAGELFF
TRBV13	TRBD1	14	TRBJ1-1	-	TGTGCCAGCAGCTTAAACAGGGGGTCCCCTGAAGCTTTCTTT	CASSLNRGSPEAFF